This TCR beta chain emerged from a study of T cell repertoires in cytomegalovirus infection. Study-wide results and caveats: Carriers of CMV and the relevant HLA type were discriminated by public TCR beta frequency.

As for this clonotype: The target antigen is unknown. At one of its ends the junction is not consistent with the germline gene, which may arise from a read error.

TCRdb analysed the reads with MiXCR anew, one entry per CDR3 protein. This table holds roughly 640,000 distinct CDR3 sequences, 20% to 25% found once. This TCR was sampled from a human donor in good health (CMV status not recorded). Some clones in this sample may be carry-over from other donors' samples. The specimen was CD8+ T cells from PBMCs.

The DNA of the CDR3 is TGTGCCATCAGCCCGGACCGGTTCTATGGCTACACCTTC. Amino acid sequence: CAISPDRFYGYTF. The chain carries TRBV5-6 and TRBJ1-2; D remains unclear. Germline CDR1 SGHDT, CDR2 YYEEEE. The CDR3 loop spans 13 amino acids.